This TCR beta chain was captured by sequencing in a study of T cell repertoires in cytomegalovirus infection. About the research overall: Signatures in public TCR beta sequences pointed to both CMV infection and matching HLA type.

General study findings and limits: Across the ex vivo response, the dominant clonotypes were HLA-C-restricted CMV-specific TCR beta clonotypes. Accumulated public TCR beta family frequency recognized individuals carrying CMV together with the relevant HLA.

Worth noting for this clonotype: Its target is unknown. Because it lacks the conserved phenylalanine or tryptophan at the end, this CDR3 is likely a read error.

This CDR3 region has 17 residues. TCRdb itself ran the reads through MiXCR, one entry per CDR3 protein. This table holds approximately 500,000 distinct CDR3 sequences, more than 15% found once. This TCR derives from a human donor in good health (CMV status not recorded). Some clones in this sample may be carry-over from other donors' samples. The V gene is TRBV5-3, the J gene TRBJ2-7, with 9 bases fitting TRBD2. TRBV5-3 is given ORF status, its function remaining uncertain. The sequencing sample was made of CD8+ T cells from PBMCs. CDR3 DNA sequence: TGTGCCAGCAGCTTGGAGTTCCTGCGGGAGGGCCGCTACGAGCAGTACTTA. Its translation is CASSLEFLREGRYEQYL.